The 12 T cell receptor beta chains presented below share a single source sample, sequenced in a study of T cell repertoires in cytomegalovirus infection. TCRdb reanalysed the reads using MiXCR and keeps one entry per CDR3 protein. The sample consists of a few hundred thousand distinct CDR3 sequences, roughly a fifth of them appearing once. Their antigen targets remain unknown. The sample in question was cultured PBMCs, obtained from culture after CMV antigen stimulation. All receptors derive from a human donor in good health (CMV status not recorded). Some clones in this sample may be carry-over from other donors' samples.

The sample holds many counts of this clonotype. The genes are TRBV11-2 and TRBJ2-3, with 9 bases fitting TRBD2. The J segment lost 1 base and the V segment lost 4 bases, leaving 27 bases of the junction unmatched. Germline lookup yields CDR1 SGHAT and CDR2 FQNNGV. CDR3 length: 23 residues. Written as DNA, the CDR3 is TGTGCCAGCAGCTCGCCTTTGTCAGAAGAGACTAGCGGACCAGGAGTAGGCACAGATACGCAGTATTTT. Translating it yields CASSSPLSEETSGPGVGTDTQYF.

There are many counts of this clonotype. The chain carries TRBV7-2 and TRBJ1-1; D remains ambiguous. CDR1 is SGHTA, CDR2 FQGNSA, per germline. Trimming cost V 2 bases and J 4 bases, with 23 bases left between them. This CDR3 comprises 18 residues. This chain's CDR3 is CASSLNSGATSSGTEAFF. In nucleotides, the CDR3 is TGTGCCAGCAGCTTAAATTCCGGAGCCACGAGCAGCGGCACTGAAGCTTTCTTT.

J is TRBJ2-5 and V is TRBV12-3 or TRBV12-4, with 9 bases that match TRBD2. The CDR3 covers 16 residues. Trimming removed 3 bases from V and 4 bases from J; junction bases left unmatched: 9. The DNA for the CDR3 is TGTGCCAGCAGTTTTGTCGGCGGGAGGGCCTTAGAGACCCAGTACTTC. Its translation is CASSFVGGRALETQYF.

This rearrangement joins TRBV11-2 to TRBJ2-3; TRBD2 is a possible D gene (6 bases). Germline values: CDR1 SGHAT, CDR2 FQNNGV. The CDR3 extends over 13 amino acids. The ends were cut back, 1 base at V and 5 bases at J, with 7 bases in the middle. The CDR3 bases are TGTGCCAGCAGCTTAGTAGCGGTAGATACGCAGTATTTT. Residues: CASSLVAVDTQYF.

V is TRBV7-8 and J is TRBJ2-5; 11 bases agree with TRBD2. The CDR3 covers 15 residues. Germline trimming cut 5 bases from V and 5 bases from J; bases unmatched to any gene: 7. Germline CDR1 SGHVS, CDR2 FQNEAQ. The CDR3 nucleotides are TGTGCCAGCAGCGAGGGACTAGCGGTGGGGGAGACCCAGTACTTC. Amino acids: CASSEGLAVGETQYF.

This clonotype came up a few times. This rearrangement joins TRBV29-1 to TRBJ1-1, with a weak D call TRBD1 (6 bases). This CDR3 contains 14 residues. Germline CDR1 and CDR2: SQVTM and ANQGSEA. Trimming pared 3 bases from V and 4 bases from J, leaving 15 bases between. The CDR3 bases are TGCAGCGTTGACGGGGGGCGGGGTACCACTGAAGCTTTCTTT. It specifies CSVDGGRGTTEAFF.

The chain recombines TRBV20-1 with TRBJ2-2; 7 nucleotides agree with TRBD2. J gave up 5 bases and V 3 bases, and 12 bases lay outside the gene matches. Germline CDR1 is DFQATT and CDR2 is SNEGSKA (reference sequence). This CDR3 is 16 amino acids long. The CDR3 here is CSASRRGGRETGELFF. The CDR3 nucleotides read TGCAGTGCTAGCCGCCGGGGCGGGAGAGAAACCGGGGAGCTGTTTTTT.

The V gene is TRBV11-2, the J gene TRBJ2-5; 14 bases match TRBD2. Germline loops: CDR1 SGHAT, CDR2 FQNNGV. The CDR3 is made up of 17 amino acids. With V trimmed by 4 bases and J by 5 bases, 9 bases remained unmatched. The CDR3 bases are TGTGCCAGCAGCTCGACTAGCGGGAGGGCCCTCATGGAGACCCAGTACTTC. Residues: CASSSTSGRALMETQYF. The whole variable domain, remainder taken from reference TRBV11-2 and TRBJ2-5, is EAGVAQSPRYKIIEKRQSVAFWCNPISGHATLYWYQQILGQGPKLLIQFQNNGVVDDSQLPKDRFSAERLKGVDSTLKIQPAKLEDSAVYLCASSSTSGRALMETQYFGPGTRLLVL.

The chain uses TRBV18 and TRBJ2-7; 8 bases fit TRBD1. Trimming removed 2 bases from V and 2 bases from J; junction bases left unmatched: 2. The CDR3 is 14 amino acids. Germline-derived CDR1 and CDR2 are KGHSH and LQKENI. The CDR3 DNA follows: TGTGCCAGCTCACCAACGGACAGGGCCTACGAGCAGTACGTC. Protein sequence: CASSPTDRAYEQYV.

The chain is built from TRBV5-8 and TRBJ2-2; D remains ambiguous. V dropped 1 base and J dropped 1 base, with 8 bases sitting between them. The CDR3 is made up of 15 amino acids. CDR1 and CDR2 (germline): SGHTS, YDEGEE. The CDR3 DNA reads TGTGCCAGCAGCTTGATAAAGCGGAACACCGGGGAGCTGTTTTTT. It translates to CASSLIKRNTGELFF. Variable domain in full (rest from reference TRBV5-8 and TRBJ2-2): EAGVTQSPTHLIKTRGQQATLRCSPISGHTSVYWYQQALGLGLQFLLWYDEGEERNRGNFPPRFSGRQFPNYSSELNVNALELEDSALYLCASSLIKRNTGELFFGEGSRLTVL.

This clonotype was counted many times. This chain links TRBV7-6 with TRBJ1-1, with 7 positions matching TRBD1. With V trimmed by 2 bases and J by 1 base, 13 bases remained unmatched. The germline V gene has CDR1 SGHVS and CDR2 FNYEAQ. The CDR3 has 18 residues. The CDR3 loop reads CASSLSTGDKLSNTEAFF. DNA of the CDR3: TGTGCCAGCAGCTTATCAACAGGGGACAAACTATCGAACACTGAAGCTTTCTTT.

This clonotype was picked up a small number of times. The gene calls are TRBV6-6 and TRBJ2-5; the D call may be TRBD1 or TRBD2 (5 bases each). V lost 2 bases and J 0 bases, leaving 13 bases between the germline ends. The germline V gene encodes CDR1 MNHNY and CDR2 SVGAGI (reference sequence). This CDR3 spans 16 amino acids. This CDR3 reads CASSYLGTADQETQYF. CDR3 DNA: TGTGCCAGCAGTTACCTCGGGACGGCAGACCAAGAGACCCAGTACTTC.